These 11 T cell receptor beta chains were sequenced from one sample in a study of somatic mutations in cytotoxic T cells in rheumatoid arthritis. Profiled with immunoSEQ multiplex PCR; TCRdb holds only in-frame clones, not every one. Of roughly 20,000 clones in the sample, over 75% were seen once. Sequenced input: CD8+ T cells sorted from blood. The receptors come from an adult with rheumatoid arthritis.

CDR3 nucleotides: TGTGCCAGCAGCTTGGCGGAGGAGACCAGGTTCACCGGGGAGCTGTTTTTT. The encoded protein is CASSLAEETRFTGELFF. The V and J genes are TRBV5-6 and TRBJ2-2; a weak D match, TRBD2 (5 bases). The ends were cut back, 0 bases at V and 4 bases at J, with 16 bases in the middle. CDR3 size: 17 residues. CDR1 is SGHDT, CDR2 YYEEEE, per germline.

The chain links TRBV4-3 to TRBJ2-1; 10 bases are shared with TRBD2. The CDR3 contains 15 residues. Germline V gene lookup returns CDR1 LGHNA and CDR2 YSLEER. Germline trimming cut 5 bases from V and 3 bases from J; bases unmatched to any gene: 4. CDR3: CASSSGTSDYNEQFF. The CDR3 coding sequence is TGCGCCAGCAGCTCCGGGACTAGCGACTACAATGAGCAGTTCTTC.

The V gene is TRBV5-4, the J gene TRBJ2-1; possibly TRBD2 for D (5 bases). V dropped 5 bases and J dropped 5 bases, with 14 bases sitting between them. The CDR3 is 14 amino acids. In germline, CDR1 is SGHNT, CDR2 YYREEE (reference sequence). The CDR3 protein is CASRKKGLDNEQFF. The CDR3 DNA follows: TGTGCCAGCAGAAAAAAAGGACTCGACAATGAGCAGTTCTTC.

This clone came up a few times. The chain carries TRBV10-2 and TRBJ2-1; D is undetermined. V was trimmed by 6 bases and J by 9 bases, leaving 15 bases between them. The CDR3 contains 13 residues. Germline assignment: CDR1 WSHSY and CDR2 SAAADI. For the CDR3, the DNA is TGCGCCAGCAGCGCCGGTCTAGTCGGTGAGCAGTTCTTC. Its translation: CASSAGLVGEQFF.

This chain joins TRBV19 and TRBJ2-1, with TRBD2 matching over 8 bases. The CDR3 has 16 residues. The ends lost 4 bases at V and 4 bases at J; junction bases unmatched: 9. CDR1 is LNHDA and CDR2 is SQIVND in the germline V gene (reference sequence). The CDR3 is CASSREREGKYNEQFF. Written as DNA, the CDR3 is TGTGCCAGTAGTAGGGAACGGGAGGGCAAGTACAATGAGCAGTTCTTC.

CDR3 bases: TGTGCCAGCAACATCGGGACATATAGCTCCTACGAGCAGTACGTC. The encoded protein is CASNIGTYSSYEQYV. This sequence joins TRBV21-1 and TRBJ2-7; the table's TRBD1 call for D was not verified on the DNA. TRBV21-1 is tagged as a pseudogene. The CDR3 sequence is 15 residues long.

V and J are TRBV2 and TRBJ2-4, with a possible D match to TRBD1 (5 bases). The V gene's germline CDR1 is SNHLY and CDR2 FYNNEI. Between the trimmed V and J ends, which lost 11 bases and 6 bases, there was a span of 20 bases. This CDR3 region has 14 residues. The CDR3 region has the DNA TGTGCCGGTTCAAAACAGGTGATGGTAAACATTCAGTACTTC. Its protein product is CAGSKQVMVNIQYF.

The J gene is TRBJ2-5, the V gene TRBV7-9; 7 nucleotides align to TRBD1. The CDR3 covers 16 residues. V lost 1 base to trimming and J lost 0 bases; unmatched junction nucleotides: 5. Germline V CDR1 and CDR2: SEHNR, FQNEAQ (reference sequence). CDR3 in amino acids: CASSLEGQTHQETQYF. In nucleotides, the CDR3 is TGTGCCAGCAGCTTAGAGGGACAGACTCACCAAGAGACCCAGTACTTC.

This rearrangement joins TRBV15 to TRBJ2-2; possible D gene TRBD2, 5 bases. This CDR3 contains 16 residues. The V gene lost 4 bases and the J gene lost 0 bases, with 12 bases spanning the gap. The V gene's germline CDR1 is LNHNV and CDR2 YYDKDF (reference sequence). The CDR3 coding sequence is TGTGCCACCAGCATAAGGCGACTAACGAACACCGGGGAGCTGTTTTTT. Translating it yields CATSIRRLTNTGELFF.

This CDR3 is CASSLGATYEQYV. Written as DNA, the CDR3 is TGTGCCAGCAGCTTAGGCGCCACCTACGAGCAGTACGTC. The chain uses TRBV7-9 and TRBJ2-7; D gene ambiguous. V shed 1 base and J shed 2 bases, with 6 bases lying between them. Germline assignment: CDR1 SEHNR and CDR2 FQNEAQ (reference sequence). The CDR3 consists of 13 residues.

This chain connects TRBV11-1 to TRBJ1-2; D gene ambiguous. CDR3 size: 13 residues. Trimming cost V 3 bases and J 3 bases, with 8 bases left between them. Germline V gives CDR1 SGHAT, CDR2 FQDESV (reference sequence). The CDR3 region is CASSLNGHYGYTF. The CDR3 DNA reads TGTGCCAGCAGCTTGAACGGGCACTATGGCTACACCTTC.